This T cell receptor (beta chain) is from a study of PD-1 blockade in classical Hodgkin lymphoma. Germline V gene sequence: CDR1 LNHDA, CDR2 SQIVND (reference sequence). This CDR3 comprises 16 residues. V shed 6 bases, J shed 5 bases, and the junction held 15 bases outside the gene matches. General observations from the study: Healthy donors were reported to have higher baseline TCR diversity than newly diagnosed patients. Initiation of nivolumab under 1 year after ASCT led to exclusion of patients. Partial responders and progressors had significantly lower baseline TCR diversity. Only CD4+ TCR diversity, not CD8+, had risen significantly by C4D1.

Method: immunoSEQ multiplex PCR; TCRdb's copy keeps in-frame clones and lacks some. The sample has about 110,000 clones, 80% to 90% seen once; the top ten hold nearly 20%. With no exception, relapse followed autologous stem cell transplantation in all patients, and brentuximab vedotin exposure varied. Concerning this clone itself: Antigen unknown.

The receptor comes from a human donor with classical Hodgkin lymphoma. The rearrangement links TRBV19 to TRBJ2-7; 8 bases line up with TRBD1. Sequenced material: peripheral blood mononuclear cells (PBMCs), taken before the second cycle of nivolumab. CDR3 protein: CASSKRNYLDRDEQYF. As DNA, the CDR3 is TGTGCCAGTAGCAAAAGAAATTATCTGGACAGGGACGAGCAGTACTTC.